The 5 T cell receptor beta chains presented below share a single source sample, sequenced in a study of CD8+CD57+ T cells in acquired aplastic anemia. Whoever was chosen for sequencing had shown CD8+CD57+ cell expansion by flow cytometry. Genomic DNA provided the template from which TCR beta VDJ and CDR3 profiles were obtained. TCRdb fed the reads into MiXCR, producing one record per CDR3 protein. There are 200,000 or so distinct CDR3 sequences in the sample; nearly 50% occur only once, and approximately 9.4% lies in the top ten. Sequenced input: sorted CD4+, CD8+, or CD8+CD57+ T cells (not recorded which) from PBMCs. These receptors all come from a human donor with aplastic anemia.

The chain carries TRBV5-1 and TRBJ1-6; weak D call: TRBD1 (5 bases). V dropped 6 bases and J dropped 7 bases, with 11 bases sitting between them. The CDR3 is 13 amino acids. Looked up from germline, CDR1 is SGHRS and CDR2 is YFSETQ. The CDR3 coding sequence is TGCGCCAGCATGGTGGGGGAAAATTCACCCCTCCACTTT. This encodes CASMVGENSPLHF.

This clonotype was seen only once. This sequence joins TRBV10-3 and TRBJ2-1, with 11 bases fitting TRBD2. Trimming at V came to 6 bases and at J to 3 bases, leaving 4 bases not matched to a gene. The CDR3 has 15 residues. The germline CDR1 and CDR2 sequences are ENHRY and SYGVKD. CDR3 sequence reads: CAIRTGTSGYNEQFF. Written as DNA, the CDR3 is TGTGCCATCAGAACAGGGACTAGCGGCTACAATGAGCAGTTCTTC.

As regards this clonotype: A read error may explain this, as a much larger clone is one base away. The chain couples TRBV6-5 to TRBJ2-7, with D hard to call. CDR1 is MNHEY, CDR2 SVGAGI, per germline. The CDR3 runs to 15 residues. V gave up 4 bases and J gave up 6 bases, with 19 bases separating them. For the CDR3, the DNA is TGTGCCAGCAGTTTCTCCTTGACATTGGCCGGCGAGCAGTACTTC. It is translated as CASSFSLTLAGEQYF.

In this sample, this clonotype turned up a few times. The chain has TRBV20-1 and TRBJ1-2; 8 nucleotides align to TRBD1. This CDR3 has 14 residues. Unmatched junction bases numbered 5, after V lost 3 bases and J lost 2 bases. Germline-derived CDR1 and CDR2 are DFQATT and SNEGSKA (reference sequence). CDR3 region: CSASERTGNYGYTF. CDR3 sequence (DNA): TGCAGTGCTAGCGAGCGGACAGGGAACTATGGCTACACCTTC.

This rearrangement joins TRBV19 to TRBJ1-2, with 7 bases that match TRBD1. This CDR3 spans 19 amino acids. V shed 10 bases, J shed 5 bases, and the junction held 28 bases outside the gene matches. The germline V gene has CDR1 LNHDA and CDR2 SQIVND (reference sequence). DNA for the CDR3: TGTGCCACCATGCCAGGGGCATTGTATTCCGGGGACAGCCCTTATGGCTACACCTTC. Residues: CATMPGALYSGDSPYGYTF.